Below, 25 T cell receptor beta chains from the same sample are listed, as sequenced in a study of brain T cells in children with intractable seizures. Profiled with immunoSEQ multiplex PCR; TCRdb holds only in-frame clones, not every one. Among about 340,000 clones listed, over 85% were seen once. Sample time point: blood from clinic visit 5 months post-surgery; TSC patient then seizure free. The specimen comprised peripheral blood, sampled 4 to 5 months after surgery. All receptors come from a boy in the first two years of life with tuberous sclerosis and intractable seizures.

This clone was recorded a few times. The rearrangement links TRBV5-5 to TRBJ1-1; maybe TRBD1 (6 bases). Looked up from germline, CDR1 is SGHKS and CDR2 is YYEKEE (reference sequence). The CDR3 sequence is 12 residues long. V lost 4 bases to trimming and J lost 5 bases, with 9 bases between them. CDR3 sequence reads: CASSEGGTEAFF. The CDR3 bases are TGTGCCAGCAGCGAAGGGGGGACTGAAGCTTTCTTT.

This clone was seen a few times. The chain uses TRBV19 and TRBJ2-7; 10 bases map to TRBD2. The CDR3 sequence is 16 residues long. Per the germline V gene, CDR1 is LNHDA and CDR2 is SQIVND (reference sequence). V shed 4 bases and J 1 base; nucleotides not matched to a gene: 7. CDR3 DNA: TGTGCCAGTAGTACCCTATTGACTAGCGGGTCCTACGAGCAGTACTTC. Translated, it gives CASSTLLTSGSYEQYF. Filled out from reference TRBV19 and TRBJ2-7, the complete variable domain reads DGGITQSPKYLFRKEGQNVTLSCEQNLNHDAMYWYRQDPGQGLRLIYYSQIVNDFQKGDIAEGYSVSREKKESFPLTVTSAQKNPTAFYLCASSTLLTSGSYEQYFGPGTRLTVT.

CDR3: CASSKTGGHAKNIQYF. As DNA, the CDR3 is TGTGCCAGCAGTAAAACAGGGGGCCATGCCAAAAACATTCAGTACTTC. The chain employs TRBV28 and TRBJ2-4, with 9 bases fitting TRBD1. The CDR3 runs 16 residues. Per germline, CDR1 MDHEN and CDR2 SYDVKM. V trimming: 5 bases; J trimming: 1 base; junction bases outside the gene matches: 6.

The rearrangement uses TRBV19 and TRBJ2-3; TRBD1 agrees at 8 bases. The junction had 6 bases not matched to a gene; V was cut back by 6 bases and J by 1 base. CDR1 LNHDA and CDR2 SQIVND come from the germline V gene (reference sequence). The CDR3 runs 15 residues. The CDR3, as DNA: TGTGCCAGTAGCAAACCGACAGGGGGCACAGATACGCAGTATTTT. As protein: CASSKPTGGTDTQYF.

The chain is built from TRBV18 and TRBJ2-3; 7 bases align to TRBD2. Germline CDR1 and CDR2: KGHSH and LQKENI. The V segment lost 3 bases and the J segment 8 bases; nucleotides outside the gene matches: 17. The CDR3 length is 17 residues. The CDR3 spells CASSPFGEGGPKVTQYF. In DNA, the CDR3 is TGTGCCAGCTCACCGTTCGGAGAGGGAGGGCCCAAGGTTACGCAGTATTTT.

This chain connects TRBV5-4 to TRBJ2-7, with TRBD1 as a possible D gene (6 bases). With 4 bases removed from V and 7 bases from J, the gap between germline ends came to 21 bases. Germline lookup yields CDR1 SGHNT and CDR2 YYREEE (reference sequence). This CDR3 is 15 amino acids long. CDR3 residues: CASSPNQGMPREQYF. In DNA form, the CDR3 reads TGTGCCAGCAGCCCCAACCAGGGGATGCCTAGGGAGCAGTACTTC.

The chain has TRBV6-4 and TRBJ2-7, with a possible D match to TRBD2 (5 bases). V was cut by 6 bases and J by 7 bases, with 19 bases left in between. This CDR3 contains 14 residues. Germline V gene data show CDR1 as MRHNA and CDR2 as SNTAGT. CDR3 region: CASSTTEDSREQYF. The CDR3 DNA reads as TGTGCCAGCAGCACTACGGAGGACTCTAGGGAGCAGTACTTC.

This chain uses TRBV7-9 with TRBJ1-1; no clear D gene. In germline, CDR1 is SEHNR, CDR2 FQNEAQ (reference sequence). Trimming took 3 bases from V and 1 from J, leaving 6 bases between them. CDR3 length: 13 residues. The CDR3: CASSFPANTEAFF. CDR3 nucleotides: TGTGCCAGCAGCTTCCCAGCGAACACTGAAGCTTTCTTT.

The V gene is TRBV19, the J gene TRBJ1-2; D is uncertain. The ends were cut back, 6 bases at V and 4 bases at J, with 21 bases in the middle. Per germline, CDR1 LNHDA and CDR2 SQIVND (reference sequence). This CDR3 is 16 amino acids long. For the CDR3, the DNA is TGTGCCAGTAGAGAGCAGAGAAACAGAGCGGGCTATGGCTACACCTTC. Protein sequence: CASREQRNRAGYGYTF.

Written as DNA, the CDR3 is TGTGCCAGCAGTTTTGTCGATTCGATGTATGAGCAGTTCTTC. It yields the protein CASSFVDSMYEQFF. The gene calls are TRBV27 and TRBJ2-1; no reliable D call. Germline-derived CDR1 and CDR2 are MNHEY and SMNVEV (reference sequence). V lost 3 bases, J lost 8 bases, and 14 bases lay in between. The CDR3 loop spans 14 amino acids.

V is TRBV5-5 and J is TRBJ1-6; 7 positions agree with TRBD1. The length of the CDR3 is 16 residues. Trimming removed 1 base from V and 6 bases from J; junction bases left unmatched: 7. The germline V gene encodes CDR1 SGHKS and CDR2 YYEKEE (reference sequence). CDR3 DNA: TGTGCCAGCAGCTTGTCGGGACAGAACTTTAATTCACCCCTCCACTTT. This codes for CASSLSGQNFNSPLHF.

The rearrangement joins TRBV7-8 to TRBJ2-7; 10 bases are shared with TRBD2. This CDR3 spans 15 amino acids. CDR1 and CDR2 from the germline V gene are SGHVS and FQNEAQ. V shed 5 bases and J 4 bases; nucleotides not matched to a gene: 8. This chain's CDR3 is CASSKSAGGPYEQYF. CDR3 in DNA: TGTGCCAGCAGCAAGTCAGCGGGAGGGCCGTACGAGCAGTACTTC.

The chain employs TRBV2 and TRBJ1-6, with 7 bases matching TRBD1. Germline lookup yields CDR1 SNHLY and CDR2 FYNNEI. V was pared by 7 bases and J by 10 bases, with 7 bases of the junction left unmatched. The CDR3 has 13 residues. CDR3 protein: CASTYRGNSPLHF. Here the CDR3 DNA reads TGTGCCAGCACGTACAGGGGAAACTCACCCCTCCACTTT. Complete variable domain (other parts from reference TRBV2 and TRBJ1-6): EPEVTQTPSHQVTQMGQEVILRCVPISNHLYFYWYRQILGQKVEFLVSFYNNEISEKSEIFDDQFSVERPDGSNFTLKIRSTKLEDSAMYFCASTYRGNSPLHFGNGTRLTVT.

CDR3 nucleotides: TGTGCCAGCAGCAAATGGGACAGGCCCGAGGAGACCCAGTACTTC. This codes for CASSKWDRPEETQYF. This sequence joins TRBV7-9 and TRBJ2-5; 8 nucleotides match TRBD1. Germline-derived CDR1 and CDR2 are SEHNR and FQNEAQ (reference sequence). This CDR3 is built from 15 residues. V was pared by 5 bases and J by 5 bases, with 10 bases of the junction left unmatched.

For the CDR3, the DNA is TGTGCCACCAGTGACCCGGGACAGGTAAGCTATGGCTACACCTTC. Its protein is CATSDPGQVSYGYTF. V usage is TRBV24-1 and J usage is TRBJ1-2; 8 positions match TRBD1. The ends lost 4 bases at V and 4 bases at J; junction bases unmatched: 7. CDR3 length: 15 residues. Per the germline V gene, CDR1 is KGHDR and CDR2 is SFDVKD.

The CDR3: CASSLSAPGEQYF. The CDR3 nucleotides read TGTGCCAGCAGCCTTTCTGCCCCCGGGGAGCAGTACTTC. This rearrangement joins TRBV12-3 or TRBV12-4 to TRBJ2-7; D not resolved. The V end was cut by 6 bases, the J end by 7 bases, with 16 bases between. This CDR3 region has 13 residues.

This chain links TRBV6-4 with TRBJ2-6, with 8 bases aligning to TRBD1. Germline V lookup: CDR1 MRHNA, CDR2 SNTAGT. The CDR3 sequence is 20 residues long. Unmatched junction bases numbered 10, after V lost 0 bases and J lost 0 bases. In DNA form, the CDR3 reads TGTGCCAGCAGTGACTCGAGTCGGACAGGGCCCTACTCTGGGGCCAACGTCCTGACTTTC. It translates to CASSDSSRTGPYSGANVLTF.

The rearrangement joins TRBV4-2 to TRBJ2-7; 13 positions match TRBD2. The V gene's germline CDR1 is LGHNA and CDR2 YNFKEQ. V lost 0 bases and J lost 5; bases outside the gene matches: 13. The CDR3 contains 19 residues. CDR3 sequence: CASSQDSVRTSGRSDEQYF. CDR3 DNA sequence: TGTGCCAGCAGCCAAGATTCGGTTCGGACTAGCGGGAGATCGGACGAGCAGTACTTC.

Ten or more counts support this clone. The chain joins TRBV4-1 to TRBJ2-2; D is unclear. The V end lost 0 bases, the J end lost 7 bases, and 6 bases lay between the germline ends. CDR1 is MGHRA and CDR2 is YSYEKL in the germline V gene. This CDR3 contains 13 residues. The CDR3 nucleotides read TGCGCCAGCAGCCAAGATTCGCTCGGGGAGCTGTTTTTT. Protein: CASSQDSLGELFF.

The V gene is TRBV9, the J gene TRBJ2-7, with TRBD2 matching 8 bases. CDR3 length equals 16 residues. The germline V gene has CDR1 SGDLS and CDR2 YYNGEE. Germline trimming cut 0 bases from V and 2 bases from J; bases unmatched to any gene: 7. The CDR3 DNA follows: TGTGCCAGCAGCGTAGATGGGCTAGCGGGCGCCTACGAGCAGTACTTC. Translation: CASSVDGLAGAYEQYF. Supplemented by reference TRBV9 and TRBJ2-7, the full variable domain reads DSGVTQTPKHLITATGQRVTLRCSPRSGDLSVYWYQQSLDQGLQFLIQYYNGEERAKGNILERFSAQQFPDLHSELNLSSLELGDSALYFCASSVDGLAGAYEQYFGPGTRLTVT.

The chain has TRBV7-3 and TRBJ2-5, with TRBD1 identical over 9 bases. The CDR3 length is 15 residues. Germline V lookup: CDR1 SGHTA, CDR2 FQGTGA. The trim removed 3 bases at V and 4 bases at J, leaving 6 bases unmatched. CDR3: CASSLGQGEGETQYF. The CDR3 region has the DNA TGTGCCAGCAGCTTGGGACAGGGCGAGGGAGAGACCCAGTACTTC. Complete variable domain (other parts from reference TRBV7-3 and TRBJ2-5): GAGVSQTPSNKVTEKGKYVELRCDPISGHTALYWYRQSLGQGPEFLIYFQGTGAADDSGLPNDRFFAVRPEGSVSTLKIQRTERGDSAVYLCASSLGQGEGETQYFGPGTRLLVL.

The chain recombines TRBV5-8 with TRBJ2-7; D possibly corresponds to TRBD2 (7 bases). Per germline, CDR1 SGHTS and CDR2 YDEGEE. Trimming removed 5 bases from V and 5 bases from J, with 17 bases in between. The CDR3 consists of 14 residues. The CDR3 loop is CASRTLGGGDEQYF. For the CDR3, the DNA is TGTGCCAGCAGAACCCTAGGAGGGGGGGACGAGCAGTACTTC.

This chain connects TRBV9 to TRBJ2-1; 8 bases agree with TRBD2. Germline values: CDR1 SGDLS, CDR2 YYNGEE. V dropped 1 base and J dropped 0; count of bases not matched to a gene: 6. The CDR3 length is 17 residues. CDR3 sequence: CASSVPSGTSSYNEQFF. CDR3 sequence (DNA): TGTGCCAGCAGCGTACCGTCCGGGACTAGCTCCTACAATGAGCAGTTCTTC.

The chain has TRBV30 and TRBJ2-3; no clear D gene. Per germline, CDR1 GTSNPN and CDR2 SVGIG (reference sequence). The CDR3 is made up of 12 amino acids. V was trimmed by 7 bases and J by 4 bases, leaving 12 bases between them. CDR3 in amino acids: CALKTPPDTQYF. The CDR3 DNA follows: TGTGCCTTGAAAACCCCGCCAGATACGCAGTATTTT. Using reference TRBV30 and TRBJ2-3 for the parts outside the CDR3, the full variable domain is SQTIHQWPATLVQPVGSPLSLECTVEGTSNPNLYWYRQAAGRGLQLLFYSVGIGQISSEVPQNLSASRPQDRQFILSSKKLLLSDSGFYLCALKTPPDTQYFGPGTRLTVL.

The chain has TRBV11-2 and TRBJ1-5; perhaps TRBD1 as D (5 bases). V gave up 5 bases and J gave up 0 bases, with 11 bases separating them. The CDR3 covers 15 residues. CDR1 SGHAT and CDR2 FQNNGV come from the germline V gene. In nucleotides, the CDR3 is TGTGCCAGCAGCAAAGCCGGGGGTAGCAATCAGCCCCAGCATTTT. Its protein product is CASSKAGGSNQPQHF.